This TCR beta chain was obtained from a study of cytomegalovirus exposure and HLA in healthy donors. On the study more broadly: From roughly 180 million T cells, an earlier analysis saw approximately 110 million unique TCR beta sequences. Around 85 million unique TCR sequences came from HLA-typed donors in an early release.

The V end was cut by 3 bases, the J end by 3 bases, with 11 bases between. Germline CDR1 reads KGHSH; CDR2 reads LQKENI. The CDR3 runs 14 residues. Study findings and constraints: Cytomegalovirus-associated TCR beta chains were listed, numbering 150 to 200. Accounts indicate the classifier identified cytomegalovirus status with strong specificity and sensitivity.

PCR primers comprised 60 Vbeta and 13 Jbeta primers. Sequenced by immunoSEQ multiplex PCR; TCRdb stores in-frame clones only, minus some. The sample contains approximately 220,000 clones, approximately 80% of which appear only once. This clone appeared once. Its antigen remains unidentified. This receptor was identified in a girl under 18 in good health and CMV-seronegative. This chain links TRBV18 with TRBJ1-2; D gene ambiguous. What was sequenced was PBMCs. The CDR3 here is CASSPGAGDYGYTF. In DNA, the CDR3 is TGTGCCAGCTCACCGGGCGCCGGGGACTATGGCTACACCTTC. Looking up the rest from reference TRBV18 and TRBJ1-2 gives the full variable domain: NAGVMQNPRHLVRRRGQEARLRCSPMKGHSHVYWYRQLPEEGLKFMVYLQKENIIDESGMPKERFSAEFPKEGPSILRIQQVVRGDSAAYFCASSPGAGDYGYTFGSGTRLTVV.